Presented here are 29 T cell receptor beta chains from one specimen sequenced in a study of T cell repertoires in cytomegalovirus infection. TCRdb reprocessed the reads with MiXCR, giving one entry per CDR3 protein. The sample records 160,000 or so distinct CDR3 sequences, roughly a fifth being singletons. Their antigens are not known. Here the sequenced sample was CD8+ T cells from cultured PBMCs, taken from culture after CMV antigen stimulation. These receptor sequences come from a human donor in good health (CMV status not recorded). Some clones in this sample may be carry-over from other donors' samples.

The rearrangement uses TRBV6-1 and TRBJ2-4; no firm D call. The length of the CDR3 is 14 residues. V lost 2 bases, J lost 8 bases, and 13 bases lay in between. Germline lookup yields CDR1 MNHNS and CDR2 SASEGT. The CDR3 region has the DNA TGTGCCAGCAGTGAATTGGGCTCCAAGGACATTCAGTACTTC. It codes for CASSELGSKDIQYF.

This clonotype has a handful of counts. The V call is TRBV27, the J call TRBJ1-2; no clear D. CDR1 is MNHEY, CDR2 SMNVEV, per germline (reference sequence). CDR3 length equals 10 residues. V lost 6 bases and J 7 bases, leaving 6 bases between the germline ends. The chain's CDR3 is CASRPAGYTF. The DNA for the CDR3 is TGTGCCAGCAGGCCCGCTGGCTACACCTTC.

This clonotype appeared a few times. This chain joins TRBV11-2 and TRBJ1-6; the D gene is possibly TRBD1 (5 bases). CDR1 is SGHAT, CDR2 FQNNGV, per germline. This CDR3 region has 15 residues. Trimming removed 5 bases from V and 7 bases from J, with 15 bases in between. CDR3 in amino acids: CASSPPGHVNSPLHF. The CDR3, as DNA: TGTGCCAGCAGCCCCCCCGGACACGTAAATTCACCCCTCCACTTT.

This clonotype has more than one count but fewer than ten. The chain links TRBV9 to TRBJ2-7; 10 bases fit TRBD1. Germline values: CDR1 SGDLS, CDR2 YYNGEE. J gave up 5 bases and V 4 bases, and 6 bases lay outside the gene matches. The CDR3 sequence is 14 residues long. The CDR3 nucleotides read TGTGCCAGCAGCCTCTGGGACAGGGGAGACGAGCAGTACTTC. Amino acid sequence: CASSLWDRGDEQYF.

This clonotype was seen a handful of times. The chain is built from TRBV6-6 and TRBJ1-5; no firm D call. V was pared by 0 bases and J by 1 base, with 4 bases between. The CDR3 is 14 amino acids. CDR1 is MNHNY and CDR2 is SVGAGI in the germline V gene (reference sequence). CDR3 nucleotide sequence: TGTGCCAGCAGTTACTCAAACAGCAATCAGCCCCAGCATTTT. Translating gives CASSYSNSNQPQHF.

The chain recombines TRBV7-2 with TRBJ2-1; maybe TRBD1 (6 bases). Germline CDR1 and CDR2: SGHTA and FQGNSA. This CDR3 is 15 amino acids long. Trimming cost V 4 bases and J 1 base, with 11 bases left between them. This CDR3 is CASSYRDTSYNEQFF. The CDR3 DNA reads TGTGCCAGCAGCTACCGGGACACATCCTACAATGAGCAGTTCTTC.

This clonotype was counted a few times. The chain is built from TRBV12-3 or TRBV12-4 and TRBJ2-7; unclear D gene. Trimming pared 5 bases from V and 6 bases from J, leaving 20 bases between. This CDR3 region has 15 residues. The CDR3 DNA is TGTGCCAGCAGTCTCCCATTGACGGCGGTTGGCGAGCAGTACTTC. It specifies CASSLPLTAVGEQYF.

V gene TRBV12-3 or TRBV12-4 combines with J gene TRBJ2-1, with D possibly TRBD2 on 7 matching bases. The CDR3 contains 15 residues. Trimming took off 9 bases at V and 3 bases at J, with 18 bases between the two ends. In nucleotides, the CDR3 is TGTGCCAGTAGCGTTGGGGGGGGCCACTACAATGAGCAGTTCTTC. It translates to CASSVGGGHYNEQFF.

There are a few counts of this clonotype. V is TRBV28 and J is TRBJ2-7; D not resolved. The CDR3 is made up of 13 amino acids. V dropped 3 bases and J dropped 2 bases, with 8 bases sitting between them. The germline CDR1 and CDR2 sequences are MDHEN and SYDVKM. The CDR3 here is CASSFTAAYEQYF. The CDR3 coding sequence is TGTGCCAGCAGTTTCACAGCCGCCTACGAGCAGTACTTC.

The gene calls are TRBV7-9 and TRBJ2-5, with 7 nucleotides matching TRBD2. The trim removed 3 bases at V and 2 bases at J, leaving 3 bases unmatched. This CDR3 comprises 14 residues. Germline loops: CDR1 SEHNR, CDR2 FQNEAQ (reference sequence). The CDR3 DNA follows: TGTGCCAGCAGCTTCGAGCGGGGTCAAGAGACCCAGTACTTC. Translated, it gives CASSFERGQETQYF.

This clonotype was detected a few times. Here the CDR3 DNA reads TGTGCCACTTCGGCAGGGGCGGACGAGCAGTACTTC. This codes for CATSAGADEQYF. The chain carries TRBV14 and TRBJ2-7; TRBD1 might be the D (6 bases). The germline CDR1 and CDR2 sequences are SGHDN and FVKESK. This CDR3 is built from 12 residues. V was pared by 10 bases and J by 5 bases, with 15 bases between.

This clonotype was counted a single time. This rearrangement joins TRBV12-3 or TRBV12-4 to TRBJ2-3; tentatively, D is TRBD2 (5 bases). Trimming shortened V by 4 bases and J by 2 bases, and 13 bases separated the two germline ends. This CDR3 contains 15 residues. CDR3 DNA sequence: TGTGCCAGCAGTTCCCTTAGCGAGCACACAGATACGCAGTATTTT. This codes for CASSSLSEHTDTQYF.

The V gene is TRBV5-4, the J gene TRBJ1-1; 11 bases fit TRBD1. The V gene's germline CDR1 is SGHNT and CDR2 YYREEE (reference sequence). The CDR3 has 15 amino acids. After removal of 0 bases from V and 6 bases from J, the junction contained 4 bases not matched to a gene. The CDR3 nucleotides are TGTGCCAGCAGCTTGGCAGGACAGGGGGCACCTGAAGCTTTCTTT. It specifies CASSLAGQGAPEAFF.

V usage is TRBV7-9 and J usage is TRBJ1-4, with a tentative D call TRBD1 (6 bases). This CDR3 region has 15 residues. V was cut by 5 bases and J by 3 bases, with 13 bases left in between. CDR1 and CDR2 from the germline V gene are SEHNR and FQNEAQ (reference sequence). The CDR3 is CASSAYRAANEKLFF. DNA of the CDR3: TGTGCCAGCAGCGCTTACAGGGCAGCTAATGAAAAACTGTTTTTT.

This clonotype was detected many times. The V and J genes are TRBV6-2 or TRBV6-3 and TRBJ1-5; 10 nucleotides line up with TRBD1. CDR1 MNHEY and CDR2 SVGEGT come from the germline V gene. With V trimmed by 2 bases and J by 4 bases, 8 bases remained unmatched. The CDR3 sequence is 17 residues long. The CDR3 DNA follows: TGTGCCAGCAGTTACGACCTCGCGGGACAGGGGAATCAGCCCCAGCATTTT. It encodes CASSYDLAGQGNQPQHF.

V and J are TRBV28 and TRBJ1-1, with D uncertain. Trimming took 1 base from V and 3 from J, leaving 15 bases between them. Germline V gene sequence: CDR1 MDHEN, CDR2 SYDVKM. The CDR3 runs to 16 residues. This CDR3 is CASSLSIGIRDTEAFF. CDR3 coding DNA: TGTGCCAGCAGTTTATCAATTGGGATTCGGGACACTGAAGCTTTCTTT.

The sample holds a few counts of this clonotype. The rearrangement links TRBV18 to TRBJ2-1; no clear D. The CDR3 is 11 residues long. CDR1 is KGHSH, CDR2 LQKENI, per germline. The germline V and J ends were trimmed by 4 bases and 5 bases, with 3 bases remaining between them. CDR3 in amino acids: CASSQNNEQFF. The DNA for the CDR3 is TGTGCCAGCTCACAGAACAATGAGCAGTTCTTC.

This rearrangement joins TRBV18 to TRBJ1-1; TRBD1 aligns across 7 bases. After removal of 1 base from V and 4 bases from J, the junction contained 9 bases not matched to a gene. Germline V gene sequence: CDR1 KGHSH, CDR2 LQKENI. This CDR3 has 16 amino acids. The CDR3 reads CASSPRKGASITEAFF. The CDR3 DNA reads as TGTGCCAGCTCACCACGGAAGGGGGCGTCGATCACTGAAGCTTTCTTT.

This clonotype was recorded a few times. CDR3 in DNA: TGTGCCAGCAGCTTAGCTTCCGGGCGAGAGCAGTACTTC. Translating gives CASSLASGREQYF. The chain carries TRBV7-2 and TRBJ2-7; D call uncertain. Germline CDR1 and CDR2: SGHTA and FQGNSA. The CDR3 sequence is 13 residues long. V lost 0 bases and J 7 bases, leaving 10 bases between the germline ends.

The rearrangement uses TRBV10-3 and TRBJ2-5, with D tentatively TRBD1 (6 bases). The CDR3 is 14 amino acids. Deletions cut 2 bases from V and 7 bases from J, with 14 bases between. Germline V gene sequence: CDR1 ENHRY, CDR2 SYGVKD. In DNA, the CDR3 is TGTGCCATCAGTGAGAGGGCAGGGGCATTGACCCAGTACTTC. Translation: CAISERAGALTQYF.

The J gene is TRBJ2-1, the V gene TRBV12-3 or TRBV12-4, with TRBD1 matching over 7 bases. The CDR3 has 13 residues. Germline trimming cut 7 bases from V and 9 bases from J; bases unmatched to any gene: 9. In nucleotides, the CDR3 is TGTGCCAGCACCACAGGACAGGCGGGTGAGCAGTTCTTC. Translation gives CASTTGQAGEQFF.

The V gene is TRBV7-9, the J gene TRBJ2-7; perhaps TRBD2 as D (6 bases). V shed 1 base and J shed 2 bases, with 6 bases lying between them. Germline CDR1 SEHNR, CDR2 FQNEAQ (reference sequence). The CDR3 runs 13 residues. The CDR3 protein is CASSLVAAYEQYF. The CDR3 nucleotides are TGTGCCAGCAGCTTAGTAGCGGCCTACGAGCAGTACTTC.

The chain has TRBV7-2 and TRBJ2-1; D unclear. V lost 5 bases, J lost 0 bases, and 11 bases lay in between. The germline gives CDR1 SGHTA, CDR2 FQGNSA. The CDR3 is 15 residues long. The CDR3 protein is CASSPDTSSYNEQFF. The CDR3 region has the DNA TGTGCCAGCAGCCCCGACACGAGCTCCTACAATGAGCAGTTCTTC.

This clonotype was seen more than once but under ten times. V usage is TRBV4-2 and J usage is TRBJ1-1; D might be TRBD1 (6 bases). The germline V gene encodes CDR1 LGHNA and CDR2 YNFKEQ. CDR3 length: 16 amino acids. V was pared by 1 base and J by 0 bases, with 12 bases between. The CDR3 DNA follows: TGTGCCAGCAGCCAAGCCCACAGGGAAATGAACACTGAAGCTTTCTTT. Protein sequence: CASSQAHREMNTEAFF.

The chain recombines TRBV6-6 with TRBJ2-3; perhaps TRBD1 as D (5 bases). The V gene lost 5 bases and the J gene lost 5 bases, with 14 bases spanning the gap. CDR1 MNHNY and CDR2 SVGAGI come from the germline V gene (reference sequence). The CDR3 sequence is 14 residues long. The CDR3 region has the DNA TGTGCCAGCAGTACGGGCCTTGGACAAGATACGCAGTATTTT. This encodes CASSTGLGQDTQYF.

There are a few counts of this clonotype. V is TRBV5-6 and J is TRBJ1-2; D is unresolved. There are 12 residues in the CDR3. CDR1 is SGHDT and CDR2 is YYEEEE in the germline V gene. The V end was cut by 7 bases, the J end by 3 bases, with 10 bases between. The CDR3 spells CASSDEDYGYTF. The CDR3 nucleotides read TGTGCCAGCTCCGACGAGGACTATGGCTACACCTTC.

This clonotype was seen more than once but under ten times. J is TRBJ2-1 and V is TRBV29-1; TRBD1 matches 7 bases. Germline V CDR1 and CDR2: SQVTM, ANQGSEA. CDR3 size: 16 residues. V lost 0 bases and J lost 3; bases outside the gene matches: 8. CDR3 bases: TGCAGCGTTGAAGATCCCCGGACAGGAAACTACAATGAGCAGTTCTTC. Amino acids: CSVEDPRTGNYNEQFF.

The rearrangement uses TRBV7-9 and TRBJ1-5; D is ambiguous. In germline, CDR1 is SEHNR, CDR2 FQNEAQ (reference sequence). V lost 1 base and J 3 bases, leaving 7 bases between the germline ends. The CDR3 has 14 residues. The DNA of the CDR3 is TGTGCCAGCAGCTTAGGAGACCCCAATCAGCCCCAGCATTTT. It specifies CASSLGDPNQPQHF.

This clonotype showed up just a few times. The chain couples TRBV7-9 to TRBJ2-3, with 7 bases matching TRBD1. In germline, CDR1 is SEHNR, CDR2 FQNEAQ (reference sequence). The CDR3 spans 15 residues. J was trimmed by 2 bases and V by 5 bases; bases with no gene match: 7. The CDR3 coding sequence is TGTGCCAGCAGCATGTTCGGGACAGACACAGATACGCAGTATTTT. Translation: CASSMFGTDTDTQYF.